This T cell receptor beta chain was identified during a study of T cells in women clearing cervical HPV infection (dated by TCRdb to the late 2010s). For the wider study: The cases were 20 to 25 women with histologically confirmed HPV16-related CIN3 or worse, and 2 of those women had invasive cancers. In the parent cohort, around 9,800 women aged 18 or older were enrolled in Guanacaste, Costa Rica, during about 1993 to 1995 and then followed for around seven years. Cases were matched to controls by age within five years and by the year the sample was collected. Controls were 25 women whose single incident HPV16 infection cleared within 12 months without precancer or cancer developing. Blood from cases was drawn at the visit where the lesion was first identified, while blood from controls was drawn once the infection was no longer detected. Five blinded duplicates per group were added as quality controls, so that approximately 60 samples were obtained: around 50 participants and about 10 replicates. Among cases, blood sampling came a median of about 150 days after lesion detection, with an interquartile range of roughly 85 to 200 days. HLA typing was available for only a few women, so HLA type could not be excluded as a confounder. An exploratory proof-of-principle case-control study, nested within the Guanacaste HPV Natural History Study in Costa Rica, was conducted to compare TCR repertoires across cervical HPV16 outcomes. A median age of approximately 31 years was observed in cases versus less than 40 in controls, and no significant differences in baseline characteristics were found.

Every participant had a single incident cervical HPV16 infection, and women with prevalent HPV16 infections were excluded. Cervical HPV DNA was detected by MY09/MY11 PCR, and genotyping was performed by dot-blot hybridization. Roughly 15 mL of heparinized blood was centrifuged, after which the buffy coat was aliquoted, frozen at -30 degrees C, and then stored at -80 degrees C. Genomic DNA was extracted from buffy coat specimens using QIAGEN kits. Turning to this clone: No cognate antigen has been identified for it. The read gets to within 3 residues of the CDR3 end, and the germline J gene fills in the rest.

For CDR1 and CDR2, the germline V gene (reference sequence) lists LNHDA and SQIVND. Including cysteine and phenylalanine, the CDR3 has 14 amino acids. Of the CDR3's DNA, 33 bases were read; they are in frame from base 1. V is pruned by 1 base and J by 4 bases, leaving 1 base of the junction without a gene match. Summary of the overall study and its limitations: Random forest classifiers that combined richness and V gene abundances separated cases from controls with an estimated AUC of roughly 0.83. Lower TRBV6-7 relative abundance was observed in cases than in controls (about 0.099% versus 0.17%; Bonferroni P = 0.0008). CIN3+ cases had significantly higher TCR repertoire richness than controls across sequencing depths, but evenness did not differ between the groups. The cross-sectional design could not show whether associations preceded infection or resulted from it; effector/memory subsets and HPV-specific T cells were not isolated. Because the number of T cells in each sample was unknown, differences in richness could reflect differing T-cell content rather than repertoire biology.

The immunoSEQ assay used multiplex PCR to amplify TCR beta CDR3 regions from an average of approximately 1,200 ng of genomic DNA per sample. Primer bias was corrected in the assay by using a complete synthetic TCR repertoire to establish an amplification baseline. The amplicons were sequenced using the Illumina platform. In the source study's methods: Sequences were error-corrected by clustering with frequency ratios and a modified nearest-neighbor algorithm, then analyzed in the immunoSEQ Analyzer with IMGT gene definitions. At each rarefaction depth, TCR richness and evenness were averaged across 20 rarefaction repeats, and any sample with fewer sequences than the depth was left out. Wilcoxon rank sum tests with FDR correction were used to compare V, D and J gene relative abundances between the groups. An intraclass correlation of 95% to 97% for TCR richness and an average of around 80% across 66 gene segments were obtained from the blinded duplicates. Drawn from immuneACCESS, this table holds only the in-frame rearrangements with V and J called that TCRdb kept. Clones are partly lost; checked studies trace under half to an unresolved V gene and leave the rest unexplained. V and J calls and clone size are those listed in that table; D and trimming were worked out from the DNA. The sample table gives 20,000 or so clones. Roughly 5.6% of the sample lies in the top ten.

The rearranged segments are TRBV19 and TRBJ2-5, and TRBD1 matches 9 of the central bases. This TCR was recovered from a woman aged 18 to 75 with a cervical HPV16 infection that either progressed to CIN3+ or cleared (not recorded which). Specimen: blood buffy coat. The CDR3 bases that were read are TGTGCCAGTAGTATAGCACAGGGGGCAGAGACC. It translates as CASSIAQGAET. The complete CDR3 sequence is CASSIAQGAETQYF.